These 8 T cell receptor beta chains were all obtained from the same sample, sequenced in a study of cytomegalovirus exposure and HLA in healthy donors. A multiplex PCR was run with 60 Vbeta primers and 13 Jbeta primers. TCRdb's table, derived via immunoSEQ multiplex PCR, lists solely in-frame clones and lacks some. This sample carries about 190,000 clones, roughly 80% of them seen once, and the ten largest clones take roughly 6%. Input material: PBMCs. Receptors were obtained from a man aged 35 to 55 in good health and CMV-seropositive.

V usage is TRBV9 and J usage is TRBJ1-1; 8 nucleotides match TRBD1. The J segment lost 4 bases and the V segment lost 7 bases, leaving 9 bases of the junction unmatched. Looked up from germline, CDR1 is SGDLS and CDR2 is YYNGEE. This CDR3 spans 14 amino acids. CDR3 DNA sequence: TGTGCCAGCCACCCAGGGGGCGGAGGCACTGAAGCTTTCTTT. It codes for CASHPGGGGTEAFF.

This chain uses TRBV6-6 with TRBJ2-1; 11 nucleotides agree with TRBD2. V trimming: 4 bases; J trimming: 7 bases; junction bases outside the gene matches: 9. This CDR3 comprises 16 residues. The germline CDR1 and CDR2 sequences are MNHNY and SVGAGI (reference sequence). The CDR3 DNA reads as TGTGCCAGCAGTTTTAAACTAGCGGGGGTTTTAAATGAGCAGTTCTTC. This codes for CASSFKLAGVLNEQFF.

To note about this clone: A read error may account for a junction end that differs from germline. The rearrangement uses TRBV19 and TRBJ2-1, with TRBD2 identical over 11 bases. CDR3 length: 14 amino acids. The germline gives CDR1 LNHDA, CDR2 SQIVND (reference sequence). In DNA form, the CDR3 reads TGTGCCAGTACCTCTAGCGGGGGGCACAATGAGCAGCTCTTC. It encodes CASTSSGGHNEQLF.

The chain couples TRBV29-1 to TRBJ2-7, with 7 bases lining up with TRBD1. The CDR3 is 15 amino acids. Trimming took 3 bases from V and 2 from J; bases not matched to a gene: 10. Germline V gene data show CDR1 as SQVTM and CDR2 as ANQGSEA. CDR3 sequence reads: CSVESGQNNPYEQYF. The CDR3 nucleotides read TGCAGCGTTGAGTCGGGACAGAACAACCCCTACGAGCAGTACTTC.

The chain is built from TRBV5-6 and TRBJ2-7; 8 bases agree with TRBD1. Losses at the gene ends were 1 base for V and 5 bases for J; bases not matched to a gene: 5. Germline lookup yields CDR1 SGHDT and CDR2 YYEEEE. This CDR3 is 14 amino acids long. CDR3 sequence reads: CASSLHRGMNEQYF. The CDR3 DNA is TGTGCCAGCAGCTTGCACAGGGGGATGAACGAGCAGTACTTC.

The chain carries TRBV10-1 and TRBJ2-7; TRBD1 might be the D (5 bases). From germline, CDR1 is WNHNN and CDR2 SYGVQD (reference sequence). V gave up 4 bases and J gave up 9 bases, with 10 bases separating them. This CDR3 region has 11 residues. The CDR3 protein is CASSGGAGQYF. The CDR3 DNA is TGCGCCAGCAGTGGTGGGGCCGGGCAGTACTTC.

The chain has TRBV30 and TRBJ1-2; no reliable D call. CDR3 length: 12 residues. V was cut by 4 bases and J by 4 bases, with 10 bases left in between. CDR1 is GTSNPN and CDR2 is SVGIG in the germline V gene (reference sequence). CDR3 sequence (DNA): TGTGCCTGGACTCACCTAACCTATGGCTACACCTTC. Its translation is CAWTHLTYGYTF.

Points on this clone: This same CDR3 is encoded by further DNA sequences in the sample. The chain couples TRBV14 to TRBJ2-3; TRBD1 agrees at 8 bases. This CDR3 is built from 15 residues. V trimming: 1 base; J trimming: 3 bases; junction bases outside the gene matches: 3. Germline values: CDR1 SGHDN, CDR2 FVKESK. CDR3 loop: CASSQVGQGTDTQYF. CDR3 bases: TGTGCCAGCAGCCAAGTTGGACAGGGTACAGATACGCAGTATTTT.